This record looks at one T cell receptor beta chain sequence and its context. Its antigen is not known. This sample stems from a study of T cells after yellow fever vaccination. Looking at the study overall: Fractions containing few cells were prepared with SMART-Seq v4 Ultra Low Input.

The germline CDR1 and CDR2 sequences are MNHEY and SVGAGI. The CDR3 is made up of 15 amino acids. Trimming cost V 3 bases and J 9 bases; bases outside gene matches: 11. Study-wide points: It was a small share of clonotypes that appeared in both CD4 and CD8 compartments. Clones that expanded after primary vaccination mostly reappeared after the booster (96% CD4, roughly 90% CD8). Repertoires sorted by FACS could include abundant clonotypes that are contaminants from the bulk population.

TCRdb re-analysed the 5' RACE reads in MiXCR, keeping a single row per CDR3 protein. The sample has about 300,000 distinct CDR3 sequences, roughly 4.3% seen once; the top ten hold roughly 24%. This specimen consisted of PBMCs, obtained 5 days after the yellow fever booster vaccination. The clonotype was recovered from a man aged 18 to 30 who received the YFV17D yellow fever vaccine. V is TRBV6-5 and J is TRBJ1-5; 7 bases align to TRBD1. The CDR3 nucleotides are TGTGCCAGCAGTTATTCGGTAAACAGGGGAACGCCCCAGCATTTT. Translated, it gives CASSYSVNRGTPQHF.